Detailed here is one T cell receptor beta chain. The source of the sample is a study of response to subunit inactivated influenza vaccine. A single record per CDR3 protein comes from TCRdb applying MiXCR to the RT-PCR reads. The sample has about 700,000 distinct CDR3 sequences; around 16% are singletons. This CDR3 has 14 amino acids. The germline V and J ends were trimmed by 6 bases and 1 base, with 12 bases remaining between them. Germline CDR1 reads SGHTA; CDR2 reads FQGNSA. The V and J genes are TRBV7-2 and TRBJ1-1, with D perhaps TRBD1 (6 bases). This TCR derives from a man aged 50-59 years who received an inactivated influenza vaccine. The sample consisted of PBMCs from blood, taken roughly 13 days after vaccination. CDR3 DNA: TGTGCCAGCAGTCCCGACAGGTGGAACACTGAAGCTTTCTTT. As protein: CASSPDRWNTEAFF.